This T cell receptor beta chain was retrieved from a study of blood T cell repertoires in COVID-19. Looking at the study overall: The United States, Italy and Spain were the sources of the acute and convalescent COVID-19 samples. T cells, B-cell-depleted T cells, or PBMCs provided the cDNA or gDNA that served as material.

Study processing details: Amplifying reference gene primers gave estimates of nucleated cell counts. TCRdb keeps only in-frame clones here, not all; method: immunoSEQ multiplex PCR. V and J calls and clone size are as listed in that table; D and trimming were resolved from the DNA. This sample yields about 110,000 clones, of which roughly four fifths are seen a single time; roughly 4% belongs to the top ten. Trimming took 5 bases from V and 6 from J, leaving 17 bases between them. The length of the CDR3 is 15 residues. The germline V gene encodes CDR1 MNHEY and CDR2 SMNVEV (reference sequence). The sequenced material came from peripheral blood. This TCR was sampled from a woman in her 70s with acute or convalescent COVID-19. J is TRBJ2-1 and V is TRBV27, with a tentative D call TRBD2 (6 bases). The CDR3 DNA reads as TGTGCCAGCAGTACCGGACTATTGACTGGCAATGAGCAGTTCTTC. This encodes CASSTGLLTGNEQFF.